What follows are 26 T cell receptor beta chains derived from one specimen sequenced in a study of tumor-infiltrating lymphocytes in primary liver carcinoma. The tissue used was unsorted bulk material of about 20-33 mg. RNA and DNA were co-extracted from it with the AllPrep DNA/RNA mini kit. A constant-region primer served to make TCR beta cDNA from around 540 ng total RNA. Three-round nested multiplex PCR performed with slightly modified ARM-PCR produced the TCR beta libraries. Amplification in the first two PCR rounds was performed using TRBV1-TRBV30 forward primers and a C-beta reverse primer for 9 to 11 cycles each. TCRdb analysed the multiplex PCR reads with MiXCR anew, one entry per CDR3 protein. This sample has around 54,000 distinct CDR3 sequences, with over 65% found just once. Input material: liver tumor tissue from sampling region 2. The subset denotes: tumor region T2, inferior pole. The source of these receptors is a man aged 35 to 55 with primary liver carcinoma and hepatitis B virus infection.

The V call is TRBV29-1, the J call TRBJ1-1; tentatively, D is TRBD1 (6 bases). Trimming stripped 6 bases from V and 7 bases from J, with 24 bases between. Germline-derived CDR1 and CDR2 are SQVTM and ANQGSEA. The CDR3 is 15 amino acids. CDR3 nucleotide sequence: TGCAGCGTCGCAGCAGGGGCCCAAATGAATATTGAAGCTTTCTTT. This gives the protein CSVAAGAQMNIEAFF.

This clonotype was counted many times. This rearrangement joins TRBV6-6 to TRBJ2-7; TRBD1 agrees at 8 bases. This CDR3 is built from 15 residues. Germline CDR1 and CDR2: MNHNY and SVGAGI (reference sequence). V dropped 2 bases and J dropped 1; count of bases not matched to a gene: 4. The CDR3 DNA reads as TGTGCCAGCAGTTACGGTTGGACAGGGTCCTACGAGCAGTACTTC. This gives the protein CASSYGWTGSYEQYF.

As regards this clonotype: Here the CDR3 omits its conserved ending phenylalanine or tryptophan, so a read error is the likely source. The V call is TRBV5-6, the J call TRBJ2-2, with TRBD2 identical over 10 bases. The germline V gene has CDR1 SGHDT and CDR2 YYEEEE. The CDR3 spans 15 residues. The ends lost 6 bases at V and 4 bases at J; junction bases unmatched: 6. The DNA of the CDR3 is TGTGCCAGCAATGCTAGCGGGAGACCCACCGGGGAGCTGTTTATT. It yields the protein CASNASGRPTGELFI.

Concerning this clonotype itself: Mismatch with germline at one junction end may stem from a read error. The V gene is TRBV5-4, the J gene TRBJ2-5, with D unclear. The CDR3 is made up of 14 amino acids. Per the germline V gene, CDR1 is SGHNT and CDR2 is YYREEE (reference sequence). The CDR3 sequence is CANSSTVPQETQYF. DNA for the CDR3: TGTGCCAACAGCTCTACAGTCCCCCAAGAAACCCAGTACTTC.

On this clonotype: It is likely a read error, because the conserved phenylalanine at the end of the CDR3 is missing. No DNA is shown, since the ends of the CDR3 on it are uncertain; the CDR3 is the one TCRdb lists. The rearrangement uses TRBV11-2 and TRBJ2-5. The CDR3 is made up of 13 amino acids, end residues included. Germline V gives CDR1 SGHAT, CDR2 FQNNGV. The CDR3 sequence: CASSLDFLETRYL.

J is TRBJ2-2 and V is TRBV6-5, with TRBD2 identical over 7 bases. The CDR3 contains 15 residues. CDR1 is MNHEY, CDR2 SVGAGI, per germline. The chain's CDR3 is CTNSYKPRGAGELFF. The CDR3, as DNA: TGTACCAACAGTTACAAACCCCGGGGGGCCGGGGAGCTGTTTTTT.

In regard to this clonotype: Its ends do not fully match the called genes, so a read error is possible. The chain employs TRBV11-2 and TRBJ2-3; a weak D match, TRBD2 (5 bases). The germline V gene encodes CDR1 SGHAT and CDR2 FQNNGV. The CDR3 spans 20 residues. As DNA, the CDR3 is TGTGCCAGCAGCCCCTATGACCCCCTGCGGATAGCGAGAAGCACAGATACGCGGTATTTT. This sequence encodes CASSPYDPLRIARSTDTRYF.

Concerning this clonotype itself: The conserved closing phenylalanine or tryptophan is absent in this CDR3, likely reflecting a read error. The chain is built from TRBV10-3 and TRBJ2-3, with TRBD1 identical over 7 bases. Trimming removed 7 bases from V and 4 bases from J; junction bases left unmatched: 8. The CDR3 covers 14 residues. Germline CDR1 and CDR2: ENHRY and SYGVKD. The CDR3 nucleotides are TGTGCCATCACGGAAGGGGGCGGCCCAGATACGCAGTATTTG. Protein product: CAITEGGGPDTQYL.

This clonotype has at least ten counts. The J gene is TRBJ2-6, the V gene TRBV7-8, with 8 nucleotides matching TRBD1. The CDR3 loop spans 20 amino acids. V was clipped by 5 bases and J by 2 bases; unmatched bases: 17. Germline V gene data show CDR1 as SGHVS and CDR2 as FQNEAQ. CDR3 nucleotides: TGTGCCAGCAGCCGCCGGACAGGGCCTCAACTCGGAACTGGGGCCAACGTCCTGACTTTC. Its translation: CASSRRTGPQLGTGANVLTF.

This clonotype was seen just once. Here the CDR3 omits its conserved ending phenylalanine or tryptophan, so a read error is the likely source. The chain joins TRBV4-1 to TRBJ2-7, with D perhaps TRBD2 (6 bases). Looked up from germline, CDR1 is MGHRA and CDR2 is YSYEKL. The CDR3 is made up of 16 amino acids. CDR3 sequence: CDSSQDFSGSSHEQYL. The CDR3 nucleotides are TGCGACAGCAGCCAAGATTTTAGCGGAAGCTCCCACGAGCAGTACCTC.

As concerns this clonotype: The germline gene is not matched at one end of the junction; a read error may be the cause. V gene TRBV7-9 combines with J gene TRBJ2-1; D tentatively fits TRBD1 or TRBD2 (5 bases each). The CDR3 runs 15 residues. The V gene's germline CDR1 is SEHNR and CDR2 FQNEAQ (reference sequence). The CDR3 region has the DNA TGTGCCAACAGCGCTAACGAGGGGAGCTACGATGAGCAGTTCTTC. This gives the protein CANSANEGSYDEQFF.

The V gene is TRBV7-3, the J gene TRBJ2-2; 10 positions match TRBD2. V dropped 0 bases and J dropped 3; count of bases not matched to a gene: 7. The germline V gene has CDR1 SGHTA and CDR2 FQGTGA. The CDR3 has 18 residues. This chain's CDR3 is CASSLTSSGSGHTGELFF. The CDR3 nucleotides read TGTGCCAGCAGCTTAACGTCTAGCGGGAGCGGGCACACCGGGGAGCTGTTTTTT.

To note about this clonotype: No conserved phenylalanine or tryptophan ends this CDR3, so it is likely a read error. The chain couples TRBV6-5 to TRBJ2-1; D not certain. Germline CDR1 MNHEY, CDR2 SVGAGI. The CDR3 length is 13 residues. The V end was cut by 2 bases, the J end by 5 bases, with 7 bases between. CDR3 coding DNA: TGTGCCAGCAGTTACACTGGCAACAATGAGCAGTTCTCA. Residues: CASSYTGNNEQFS.

To note about this clonotype: Given a much more abundant clone one base away, this may be a read error. V is TRBV28 and J is TRBJ1-5, with D hard to call. CDR1 and CDR2 from the germline V gene are MDHEN and SYDVKM. The CDR3 has 15 residues. This CDR3 reads CDSSTGIASNQPQHF. The CDR3, as DNA: TGTGACAGCAGCACCGGGATCGCTAGCAATCAGCCCCAGCATTTT.

This clonotype was picked up many times. V usage is TRBV28 and J usage is TRBJ1-3, with unresolved D. In germline, CDR1 is MDHEN, CDR2 SYDVKM. CDR3 length equals 13 residues. The germline V and J ends were trimmed by 4 bases and 4 bases, with 8 bases remaining between them. The DNA for the CDR3 is TGTGCCAGCAGTTCCGACCGGGGAAACACCATATATTTT. This sequence encodes CASSSDRGNTIYF.

As regards this clonotype: At one end, the junction sequence differs from germline, possibly due to a read error. This chain connects TRBV4-2 to TRBJ2-3; D is undetermined. CDR3 length equals 15 residues. Germline lookup yields CDR1 LGHNA and CDR2 YNFKEQ. The CDR3 DNA follows: TGTGCCAGCATCTCGGATTACGACGTCCCAGATACGCAGTGTTTT. This sequence encodes CASISDYDVPDTQCF.

This clonotype was recorded at least ten times. The chain joins TRBV6-5 to TRBJ2-7; D is perhaps TRBD1 or TRBD2 (6 bases each). The CDR3 is 16 amino acids. V was pared by 0 bases and J by 1 base, with 13 bases between. Germline CDR1 is MNHEY and CDR2 is SVGAGI. The CDR3 DNA sequence: TGTGCCAGCAGTTACTCGAGGGGGGTCCTATCCTACGAGCAGTACTTC. It specifies CASSYSRGVLSYEQYF.

The chain uses TRBV6-1 and TRBJ1-1, with 9 positions matching TRBD1. This CDR3 is 14 amino acids long. The V segment lost 6 bases and the J segment 11 bases; nucleotides outside the gene matches: 13. Germline CDR1 is MNHNS and CDR2 is SASEGT. The DNA for the CDR3 is TGTGCCAGCAGCGCACTCCCGGGACAGGGATTGGCTTTCTTT. Translating gives CASSALPGQGLAFF.

As DNA, the CDR3 is TGTGCCAGCAGTGTTAGACCGGACAGATTATACTTC. It encodes CASSVRPDRLYF. The genes are TRBV6-5 and TRBJ2-7; a possible D gene is TRBD1 (6 bases). The CDR3 extends over 12 amino acids. The germline V gene has CDR1 MNHEY and CDR2 SVGAGI. V was clipped by 5 bases and J by 13 bases, with 18 bases between them.

V and J are TRBV6-6 and TRBJ1-3, with TRBD1 matching 7 bases. The CDR3 has 19 residues. Germline lookup yields CDR1 MNHNY and CDR2 SVGAGI (reference sequence). The CDR3 here is CVGGTVTGKDFASGNTIYF. The CDR3 DNA reads TGTGTCGGCGGTACCGTGACAGGGAAAGACTTCGCCTCTGGAAACACCATATATTTT.

For this clonotype: Germline is not matched at one junction end, which may reflect a read error. This chain uses TRBV6-5 with TRBJ2-1, with a possible D match to TRBD2 (6 bases). The CDR3 sequence is 14 residues long. CDR1 and CDR2 from the germline V gene are MNHEY and SVGAGI. CDR3 coding DNA: TGTGACAGCAACCTGGAGGGCAGGAGCAATGAGCAGTTCTTC. This translates into CDSNLEGRSNEQFF.

This rearrangement joins TRBV19 to TRBJ2-2; D may match TRBD1 or TRBD2 (5 bases each). This CDR3 is 15 amino acids long. Between the trimmed V and J ends, which lost 11 bases and 0 bases, there was a span of 16 bases. Germline V lookup: CDR1 LNHDA, CDR2 SQIVND (reference sequence). The DNA of the CDR3 is TGTGCCGGTCCTCCCGGGGCCACGAACACCGGGGAGCTGTTTTTT. This encodes CAGPPGATNTGELFF.

With regard to this clonotype: The junction does not match germline at one end; this may be a read error. This chain uses TRBV7-9 with TRBJ2-3; D is undetermined. CDR3 size: 15 residues. Germline V CDR1 and CDR2: SEHNR, FQNEAQ (reference sequence). CDR3 DNA: TGTGTCAGCAGCTTAGCCGGTGGTAACACAGATGCGCAGTATTTT. Translated, it gives CVSSLAGGNTDAQYF.

In the case of this clonotype: Sequence at one end of the junction differs from germline and may be a read error. The chain joins TRBV7-2 to TRBJ2-5, with 8 bases fitting TRBD2. CDR3 size: 16 residues. Germline V gene sequence: CDR1 SGHTA, CDR2 FQGNSA. The CDR3 spells CANSTLGLGGGETQYF. DNA for the CDR3: TGTGCCAACAGCACTCTGGGACTAGGGGGGGGCGAGACCCAGTACTTC. Looking up the rest from reference TRBV7-2 and TRBJ2-5 gives the full variable domain: GAGVSQSPSNKVTEKGKDVELRCDPISGHTALYWYRQSLGQGLEFLIYFQGNSAPDKSGLPSDRFSAERTGGSVSTLTIQRTQQEDSAVYLCANSTLGLGGGETQYFGPGTRLLVL.

The J gene is TRBJ1-2, the V gene TRBV7-8; D remains ambiguous. Germline V lookup: CDR1 SGHVS, CDR2 FQNEAQ. The CDR3 spans 13 residues. The V end lost 9 bases, the J end lost 2 bases, and 13 bases lay between the germline ends. The CDR3 reads CASSLERNYGYTF. CDR3 nucleotide sequence: TGTGCCAGTAGTTTGGAACGGAACTATGGCTACACCTTC.

Comment on this clonotype: This may arise from a read error, as a much more abundant clone is one base away. The V call is TRBV7-9, the J call TRBJ2-7; D call uncertain. With 6 bases removed from V and 2 bases from J, the gap between germline ends came to 17 bases. The germline V gene has CDR1 SEHNR and CDR2 FQNEAQ (reference sequence). The CDR3 is 15 residues long. The CDR3: CASSRAACGTYEQYF. CDR3 bases: TGTGCCAGCAGTAGAGCAGCGTGTGGGACCTACGAGCAGTACTTC.